These T cell receptor beta chains were read from a single sample in a study of graft-versus-host responses after intestinal transplantation. These receptors have no known antigen. Clones were read by immunoSEQ multiplex PCR, and TCRdb kept only the in-frame ones, dropping some. Seen here are about 99,000 clones, 85% to 95% observed once, and the top ten hold less than 0.08%. Sequencing was performed on unstimulated CD8+ T cells sorted from spleen or lymph node cells, taken before transplant. The receptors derive from a human donor who was the organ donor for an intestinal transplant. CDR3s include the opening cysteine and the closing phenylalanine or tryptophan. The D gene is left open where the match is weak. Size values are once, few and many counts, or a class for expanded clones, and some rows have none.

clone_size d_call j_call v_call cdr3_nt cdr3_aa
NA TRBD2 TRBJ2-1 TRBV12-5 TGTGCTAGTGGCTCGGACCCTATACTAGCGGGAGATTTCAATGAGCAGTTCTTC CASGSDPILAGDFNEQFF
NA NA TRBJ1-1 TRBV11-2 TGTGCCAGCAGCTTTTCGTTCGGTTCAGAAGCTTTCTTT CASSFSFGSEAFF
NA NA TRBJ2-1 TRBV12-5 TGTGCTAGTGGTTTGGTACTAGGAAGGGGAGGTTACAATGAGCAGTTCTTC CASGLVLGRGGYNEQFF
NA TRBD2 TRBJ2-7 TRBV4-1 TGCGCCAGCAGCCAAGAGCCCTCCCCTAGCGGGGGGGGTACCTACGAGCAGTACTTC CASSQEPSPSGGGTYEQYF
NA NA TRBJ2-5 TRBV28 TGTGCCACCAGGACGCCGGGGGAGACCCAGTACTTC CATRTPGETQYF
NA NA TRBJ2-3 TRBV9 TGTGCCAGCAGCGTAGAATGGGGCCCAGATACGCAGTATTTT CASSVEWGPDTQYF
NA NA TRBJ2-7 TRBV28 TGTGCCAGCAGTTTAATAGGGGGTCTCGAGCAGTACTTC CASSLIGGLEQYF
NA NA TRBJ2-5 TRBV10-1 TGCGCCAGCAGTGAGAGGGGACAAGAAGAGACCCAGTACTTC CASSERGQEETQYF
NA NA TRBJ2-7 TRBV6-5 TGTGCCAGTATGAGGACAGCCTCCTACGAGCAGTACTTC CASMRTASYEQYF
NA NA TRBJ2-7 TRBV5-6 TGTGCCAGCAGCTTGAGGGGGTTTAGCTCCTACGAGCAGTACTTC CASSLRGFSSYEQYF
NA NA TRBJ2-1 TRBV7-9 TGTGCCAGCAGCCCCATAGGGGTTGATGAGCAGTTCTTC CASSPIGVDEQFF
once TRBD2 TRBJ2-4 TRBV6-1 TGTGCCAGCTCCCCTTATGGCGGGGGGGTGGACATTCAGTACTTC CASSPYGGGVDIQYF
NA TRBD2 TRBJ2-7 TRBV28 TGTGCCAGCAGTCTTGTCCAACCCGGACCAGCGGGAGATCACGAGCAGTACTTC CASSLVQPGPAGDHEQYF
NA NA TRBJ2-1 TRBV6-1 TGTGCCAGCAGTGAAGCTATGTGGGACATCAATCACGGGGATGAGCAGTTCTTC CASSEAMWDINHGDEQFF
NA TRBD2 TRBJ2-5 TRBV5-6 TGTGCCAGCACCCCGGGACTAGCCCAGAAGACCCAGTACTTC CASTPGLAQKTQYF
NA TRBD1 TRBJ1-1 TRBV13 TGTGCCAGCAGCGCCGAGCCGGGACAGGGGGTACTTGAAGCTTTCTTT CASSAEPGQGVLEAFF
NA TRBD2 TRBJ2-3 TRBV6-4 TGTGCCAGCAGTGACTCTGGTAGCGGGTCCACAGATACGCAGTATTTT CASSDSGSGSTDTQYF
NA NA TRBJ1-1 TRBV7-9 TGTGCCAGCAGCTTAGGATTTTTACAGAGGGAGCCGAACACTGAAGCTTTCTTT CASSLGFLQREPNTEAFF
NA TRBD2 TRBJ2-3 TRBV29-1 TGCGTAGTGGTGACTAGCGGGAGCGCAGATACGCAGTATTTT CVVVTSGSADTQYF
NA NA TRBJ2-1 TRBV6-5 TGTGCCAGCAAAACCCGGGCGGGTACATACAATGAGCAGTTCTTC CASKTRAGTYNEQFF
NA NA TRBJ2-4 TRBV21-1 TGTGCCAGCAGCAGGAGAGTAGCGGGGGAGCAAGGCCTACTAGCCAAAAACATTCAGTACTTC CASSRRVAGEQGLLAKNIQYF
NA NA TRBJ1-5 TRBV7-6 TGTGCCAGCAGCTTAGCCGGGGGTCAGCCCCAGCATTTT CASSLAGGQPQHF
NA NA TRBJ2-7 TRBV19 TGTGCCAGTAGTATAGGGCGGGTCTCCAACGAGCAGTACTTC CASSIGRVSNEQYF
NA NA TRBJ1-2 TRBV2 TGTGCCAGCGGACGGAGGGACCGTGATGGCTACACCTTC CASGRRDRDGYTF
NA NA TRBJ2-6 TRBV28 TGTGCCAGCAGCCCGACGGCGTACAGGGCTGGGGCCAACGTCCTGACTTTC CASSPTAYRAGANVLTF
NA TRBD1 TRBJ1-2 TRBV2 TGTGCCAGCAGTGACGACAGGGCTAACTATGGCTACACCTTC CASSDDRANYGYTF
NA TRBD1 TRBJ1-2 TRBV29-1 TGCAGCGTTCTAACAGGGGGTGGCTATGGCTACACCTTC CSVLTGGGYGYTF
NA TRBD1 TRBJ2-7 TRBV6-5 TGTGCCAGCAGCTCTGGACAGGGGGTCGAGCAGTACTTC CASSSGQGVEQYF
NA NA TRBJ2-7 TRBV6-1 TGTGCCACCAATCGGGACTTCTACGAGCAGTACTTC CATNRDFYEQYF
NA NA TRBJ2-6 TRBV25-1 TGTGCCAGCAGCGGGATCTCTGGGGCCAACGTCCTGACTTTC CASSGISGANVLTF
NA NA TRBJ1-4 TRBV13 TGTGCCAGCAGCTCTAGCCGGTGGGGGGCTAATGAAAAACTGTTTTTT CASSSSRWGANEKLFF
NA TRBD2 TRBJ2-1 TRBV28 TGTGCCAGCAGAACTATTAGCGGGGGTCTCAATGAGCAGTTCTTC CASRTISGGLNEQFF
NA NA TRBJ2-1 TRBV4-1 TGCGCCAGCAGCCCCGGGGATGAGCAGTTCTTC CASSPGDEQFF
NA TRBD2 TRBJ2-2 TRBV29-1 TGCAGCGTTGAAGAGGAGGGAGGGGCCGGGGAGCTGTTTTTT CSVEEEGGAGELFF
NA TRBD2 TRBJ2-3 TRBV5-1 TGCGCCAGCAGCTTGGATCCTAGCGGGAGCACAGATACGCAGTATTTT CASSLDPSGSTDTQYF
NA NA TRBJ2-3 TRBV10-1 TGCGCCAGCAGTGAGTCCTCCTCTCGTGCAGATACGCAGTATTTT CASSESSSRADTQYF
NA TRBD2 TRBJ2-7 TRBV29-1 TGCAGCGTTGAGGAAAAGCTAGCGGGCATGACCTACGAGCAGTACTTC CSVEEKLAGMTYEQYF